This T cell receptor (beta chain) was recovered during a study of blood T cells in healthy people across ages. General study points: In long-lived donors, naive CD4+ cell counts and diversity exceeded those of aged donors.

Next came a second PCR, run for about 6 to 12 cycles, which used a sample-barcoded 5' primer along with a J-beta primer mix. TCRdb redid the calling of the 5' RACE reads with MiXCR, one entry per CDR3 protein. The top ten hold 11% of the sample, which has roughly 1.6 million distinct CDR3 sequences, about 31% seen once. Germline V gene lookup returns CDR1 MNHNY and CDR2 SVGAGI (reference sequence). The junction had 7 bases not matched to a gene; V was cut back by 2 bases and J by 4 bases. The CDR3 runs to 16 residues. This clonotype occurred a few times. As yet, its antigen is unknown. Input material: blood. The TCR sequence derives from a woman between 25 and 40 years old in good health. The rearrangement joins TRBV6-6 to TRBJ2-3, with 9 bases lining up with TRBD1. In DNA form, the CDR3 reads TGTGCCAGCAGTTACCCCGGGACAGGGAGGCCAGATACGCAGTATTTT. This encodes CASSYPGTGRPDTQYF.